This is a list of T cell receptor beta chains from one sample in a study of OX40 agonist ivuxolimab in advanced cancers. Produced via immunoSEQ multiplex PCR; TCRdb's table is partial and in-frame only. The repertoire consists of roughly 50,000 clones, with 75% to 90% occurring once and the leading ten covering approximately 0.39%. Sample: CD4+ or CD8+ T cells sorted from blood, taken in a trial of the OX40 agonist ivuxolimab. These receptors were collected from an adult with an advanced solid tumor such as melanoma, head and neck, liver or kidney cancer. Each CDR3 is given with its conserved first and last residue. A D gene is named only where the DNA matches it firmly. A row's size may be missing; if present it is once, few, many or a size class.

j_call,d_call,v_call,clone_size,cdr3_aa,cdr3_nt
TRBJ2-5,-,TRBV19,few,CASSIGGRPETQYF,TGTGCCAGTAGTATCGGGGGCAGACCAGAGACCCAGTACTTC
TRBJ1-4,-,TRBV6-4,-,CAAGEKLFF,TGTGCCGCTGGAGAAAAACTGTTTTTT
TRBJ1-2,-,TRBV23-1,-,CASNPYSYGYTF,TGCGCCAGCAATCCGTACTCCTATGGCTACACCTTC
TRBJ1-2,-,TRBV11-2,-,CASSWKRGVIRYGYTF,TGTGCCAGCAGCTGGAAAAGGGGGGTAATCCGCTATGGCTACACCTTC
TRBJ1-5,-,TRBV5-5,-,CASSRRTALDQPQHF,TGTGCCAGCAGCAGAAGGACAGCCTTGGATCAGCCCCAGCATTTT
TRBJ1-2,TRBD1,TRBV6-6,-,CASSETGEGYGYTF,TGTGCCAGCAGCGAGACAGGGGAGGGTTATGGCTACACCTTC
TRBJ1-4,TRBD1,TRBV7-9,-,CASSGQVGRGKLFF,TGTGCCAGCAGCGGACAGGTGGGACGGGGAAAACTGTTTTTT
TRBJ2-7,TRBD1,TRBV6-5,few,CASSLGTGGYEQYF,TGTGCCAGCAGTTTAGGAACAGGGGGCTACGAGCAGTACTTC
TRBJ2-3,TRBD2,TRBV5-1,-,CASSLYGGKSDTQYF,TGCGCCAGCAGCTTGTACGGGGGGAAGTCAGATACGCAGTATTTT
TRBJ2-7,-,TRBV21-1,-,CASSIGGTLSEQYF,TGTGCCAGCAGCATAGGAGGGACTCTATCCGAGCAGTACTTC
TRBJ2-7,-,TRBV15,-,CATSRDPLNYEQYF,TGTGCCACCAGCAGGGACCCACTAAACTACGAGCAGTACTTC
TRBJ1-2,TRBD1,TRBV4-1,few,CASSQVIRGGNYGYTF,TGCGCCAGCAGCCAAGTAATTCGAGGGGGCAACTATGGCTACACCTTC
TRBJ1-5,-,TRBV28,-,CASSLSAQWIQPQHF,TGTGCCAGCAGTTTGAGCGCTCAGTGGATTCAGCCCCAGCATTTT
TRBJ2-3,TRBD2,TRBV4-2,few,CASSLGTSGGLDTQYF,TGTGCCAGCAGCCTTGGGACTAGCGGGGGATTAGATACGCAGTATTTT
TRBJ1-2,-,TRBV7-2,once,CASSLGPQRGYTF,TGTGCCAGCAGCTTAGGACCTCAACGGGGCTACACCTTC
TRBJ1-2,-,TRBV27,-,CASRRGDDYGYTF,TGTGCCAGCAGGAGGGGGGACGACTATGGCTACACCTTC
TRBJ2-7,-,TRBV2,-,CASSDSVLSGTKPYEQYF,TGTGCCAGCAGTGACTCCGTGCTCTCCGGGACAAAACCCTACGAGCAGTACTTC
TRBJ2-1,-,TRBV11-3,-,CASSFSNEQFF,TGTGCCAGCAGCTTCTCCAATGAGCAGTTCTTC
TRBJ1-1,-,TRBV7-3,once,CASSLMGRAGTEAFF,TGTGCCAGCAGCTTAATGGGCCGGGCGGGGACTGAAGCTTTCTTT
TRBJ2-5,TRBD1,TRBV6-6,once,CASTPGGWETQYF,TGTGCCAGCACCCCAGGGGGTTGGGAGACCCAGTACTTC
TRBJ1-5,-,TRBV6-5,-,CASSRGLDSNQPQHF,TGTGCCAGCAGTCGAGGGCTCGATAGCAATCAGCCCCAGCATTTT
TRBJ1-4,-,TRBV7-2,-,CASSLAGREKLFF,TGTGCCAGCAGCTTGGCAGGGAGGGAAAAACTGTTTTTT
TRBJ2-1,TRBD2,TRBV30,medium-sized,CAWSRTSGRGGEQFF,TGTGCCTGGAGCCGGACTAGCGGGAGAGGCGGTGAGCAGTTCTTC
TRBJ2-1,-,TRBV27,-,CASSLSSVENSYNEQFF,TGTGCCAGCAGTTTATCTAGCGTTGAGAACTCCTACAATGAGCAGTTCTTC
TRBJ1-2,-,TRBV28,-,CASSWGGALARLNYGYTF,TGTGCCAGCAGTTGGGGGGGAGCCCTTGCGAGGCTCAACTATGGCTACACCTTC
TRBJ2-1,TRBD2,TRBV29-1,-,CSGRLAGGPWYEQFF,TGCAGCGGCAGACTAGCGGGAGGGCCTTGGTATGAGCAGTTCTTC